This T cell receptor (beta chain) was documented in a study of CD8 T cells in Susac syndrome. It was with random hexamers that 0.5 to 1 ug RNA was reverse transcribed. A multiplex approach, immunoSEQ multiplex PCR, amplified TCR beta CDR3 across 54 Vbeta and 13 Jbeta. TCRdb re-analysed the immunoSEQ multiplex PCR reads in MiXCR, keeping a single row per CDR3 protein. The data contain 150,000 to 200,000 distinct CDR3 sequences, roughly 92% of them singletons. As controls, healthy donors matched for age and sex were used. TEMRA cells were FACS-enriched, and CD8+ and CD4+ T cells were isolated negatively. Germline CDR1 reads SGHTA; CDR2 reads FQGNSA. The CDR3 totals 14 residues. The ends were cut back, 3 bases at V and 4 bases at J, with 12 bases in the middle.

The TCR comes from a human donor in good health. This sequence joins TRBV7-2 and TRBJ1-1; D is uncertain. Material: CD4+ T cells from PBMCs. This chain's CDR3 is CASSFKVGSTEAFF. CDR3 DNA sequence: TGTGCCAGCAGCTTTAAGGTGGGGTCCACTGAAGCTTTCTTT.